The present T cell receptor beta chain was sequenced within a study of CD8 T cells in Susac syndrome. Random hexamers primed reverse transcription of 0.5 to 1 ug RNA. In TCRdb, the immunoSEQ multiplex PCR reads were re-called with MiXCR into one record per CDR3 protein. The profile shows over 130,000 distinct CDR3 sequences, about 95% of them singletons. The length of the CDR3 is 15 residues. Per germline, CDR1 DFQATT and CDR2 SNEGSKA (reference sequence). V lost 6 bases and J 0 bases, leaving 16 bases between the germline ends. This clonotype was picked up one time. Sequences were obtained from CD4+ T cells from PBMCs. The rearrangement uses TRBV20-1 and TRBJ2-3, with a possible D match to TRBD2 (7 bases). The TCR was taken from a human donor with multiple sclerosis. CDR3 sequence reads: CSALARGASTDTQYF. The CDR3 DNA sequence: TGCAGTGCCCTTGCCCGGGGGGCAAGCACAGATACGCAGTATTTT.